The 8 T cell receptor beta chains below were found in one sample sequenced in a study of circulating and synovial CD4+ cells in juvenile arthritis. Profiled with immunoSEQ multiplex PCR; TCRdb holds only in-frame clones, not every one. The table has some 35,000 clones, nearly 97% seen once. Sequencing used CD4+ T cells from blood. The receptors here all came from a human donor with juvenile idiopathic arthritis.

In DNA, the CDR3 is TGCGCCAGCAGCCAAGCTGGACAGGGAGGTCAAAAACTGTTTTTT. This encodes CASSQAGQGGQKLFF. V usage is TRBV4-1 and J usage is TRBJ1-4; 8 bases agree with TRBD1. From germline, CDR1 is MGHRA and CDR2 YSYEKL. Trimming cost V 1 base and J 9 bases; bases outside gene matches: 7. There are 15 residues in the CDR3.

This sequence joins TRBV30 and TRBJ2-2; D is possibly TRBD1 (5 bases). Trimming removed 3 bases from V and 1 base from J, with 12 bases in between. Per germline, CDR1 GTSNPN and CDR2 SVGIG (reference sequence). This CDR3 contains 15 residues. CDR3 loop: CAWSRQSLNTGELFF. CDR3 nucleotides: TGTGCCTGGAGCCGACAGTCTTTGAACACCGGGGAGCTGTTTTTT.

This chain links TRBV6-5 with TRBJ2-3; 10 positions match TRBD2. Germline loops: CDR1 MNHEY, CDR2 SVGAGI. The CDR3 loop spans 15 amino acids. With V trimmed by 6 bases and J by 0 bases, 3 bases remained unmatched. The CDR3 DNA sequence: TGTGCCAGCAGACTAGCGGGACCTAGCACAGATACGCAGTATTTT. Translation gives CASRLAGPSTDTQYF.

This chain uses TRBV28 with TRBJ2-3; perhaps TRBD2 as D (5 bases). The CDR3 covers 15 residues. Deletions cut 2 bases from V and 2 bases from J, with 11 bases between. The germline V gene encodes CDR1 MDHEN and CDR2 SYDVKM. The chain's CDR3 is CASSLSAGFTDTQYF. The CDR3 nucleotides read TGTGCCAGCAGTTTAAGCGCGGGTTTCACAGATACGCAGTATTTT.

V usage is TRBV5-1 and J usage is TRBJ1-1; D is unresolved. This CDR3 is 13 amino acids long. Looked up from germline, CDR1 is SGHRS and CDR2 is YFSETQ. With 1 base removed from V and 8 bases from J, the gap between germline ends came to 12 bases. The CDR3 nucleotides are TGCGCCAGCAGCTTGTTAACAGACGGAGAAGCTTTCTTT. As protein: CASSLLTDGEAFF.

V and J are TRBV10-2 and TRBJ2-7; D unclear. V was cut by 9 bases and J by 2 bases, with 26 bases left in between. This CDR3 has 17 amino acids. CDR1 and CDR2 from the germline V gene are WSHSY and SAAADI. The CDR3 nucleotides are TGCGCCAGGTTCGGAAGGCCACTTTGGCAGGATACCTACGAGCAGTACTTC. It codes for CARFGRPLWQDTYEQYF.

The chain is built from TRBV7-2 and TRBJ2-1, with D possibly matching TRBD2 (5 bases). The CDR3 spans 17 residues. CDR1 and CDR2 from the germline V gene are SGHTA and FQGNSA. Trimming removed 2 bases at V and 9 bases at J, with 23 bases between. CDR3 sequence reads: CASSLTLLDSPPGEQFF. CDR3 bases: TGTGCCAGCAGCTTAACCCTATTGGACTCCCCGCCGGGTGAGCAGTTCTTC.

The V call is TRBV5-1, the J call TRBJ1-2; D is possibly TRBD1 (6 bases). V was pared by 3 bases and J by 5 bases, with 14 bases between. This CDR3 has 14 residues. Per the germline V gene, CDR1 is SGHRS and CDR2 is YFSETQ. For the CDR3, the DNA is TGCGCCAGCAGCTCCGAGACAGGCTTATATGGCTACACCTTC. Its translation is CASSSETGLYGYTF.